The rows below give T cell receptor beta chains drawn from one sample of a study of T cells in Graves' hyperthyroidism and ophthalmopathy. In TCRdb, the multiplex PCR reads were re-called with MiXCR into one record per CDR3 protein. The sample shows roughly 280,000 distinct CDR3 sequences, 20% to 25% of them seen only once. Input material: blood. The receptor set was obtained from a man under 40 with Graves' ophthalmopathy. The CDR3 runs from the conserved cysteine through the conserved F or W. The D gene is left open where the match is weak. Size is stated for part of the rows, as once, few or many counts, or as a class when the clone is expanded.

clone_size	v_call	j_call	d_call	cdr3_nt	cdr3_aa
NA	TRBV11-1	TRBJ2-2	TRBD2	TGTGCCAGCAGCCAAGGCCCAGCGGGAGGGCCTGGCGGGGAGCTGTTTTTT	CASSQGPAGGPGGELFF
NA	TRBV7-2	TRBJ2-7	TRBD2	TGTGCCAGCAGCTTAGGGGGACTAACTATTTACGAGCAGTACTTC	CASSLGGLTIYEQYF
few	TRBV28	TRBJ1-3	TRBD1	TGTGCCGCATCGGACAACCTCAGGGGGCACTCTGGAAACACCATATATTTT	CAASDNLRGHSGNTIYF
NA	TRBV5-5	TRBJ2-2	TRBD2	TGTGCCAGCAGCGTCGGACCGGGACTAGTATCGGTGGCCGGGGAGCTGTTTTTT	CASSVGPGLVSVAGELFF
many	TRBV28	TRBJ2-1	TRBD1	TGTGCCAGCAACGGTCGACAAGGACAGGGTAAAGACAATGAGCAGTTCTTC	CASNGRQGQGKDNEQFF
few	TRBV24-1	TRBJ2-5	TRBD1	TGTGCCACCAGTGATCCGGGGACAGTACAAGAGACCCAGTACTTC	CATSDPGTVQETQYF
NA	TRBV7-9	TRBJ2-7	NA	TGTGCGAGCACCTCACAGCCGAACTCCTACGAGCAGTACTTC	CASTSQPNSYEQYF
NA	TRBV7-2	TRBJ1-2	NA	TGTGCCAGCGAGGAACAGGGTCCATGGGGAGATTATGGAGGCTACACCTTC	CASEEQGPWGDYGGYTF
many	TRBV5-1	TRBJ2-1	TRBD2	TGCGCCAGCAGCTGGGGGAGCGGGGAAGCGAATGAGCAGTTCTTC	CASSWGSGEANEQFF
NA	TRBV6-2/TRBV6-3	TRBJ2-1	NA	TGTGCCGGCAGACAGAGCTCCTACAATGAGCAGTTCTTC	CAGRQSSYNEQFF
NA	TRBV7-6	TRBJ2-7	NA	TGTGCCAGCAGCTCGCCAGATTACTACGAGCAGTACTTC	CASSSPDYYEQYF
NA	TRBV5-1	TRBJ2-5	TRBD2	TGCGCCAGCAGCTTCGGGACTAGCGGGAGCCTCGAGACCCAGTACTTC	CASSFGTSGSLETQYF
NA	TRBV5-6	TRBJ2-1	TRBD2	TGTGCCAGCAGCTTGACGCCTAGCGGGACTGATGAGCAGTTCTTC	CASSLTPSGTDEQFF
NA	TRBV12-3/TRBV12-4	TRBJ2-2	NA	TGTGCCAGCAGTTTAAGTGCCGGGGAGCTGTTTTTT	CASSLSAGELFF
few	TRBV10-2	TRBJ2-2	TRBD1	TGCGCCAGCAGAGGACCGCAGGGGGACAGCACCGGGGAGCTGTTTTTT	CASRGPQGDSTGELFF
few	TRBV6-1	TRBJ1-5	NA	TGTGCCAGCAGTCGAAAACCGGGAAGCAATCAGCCCCAGCATTTT	CASSRKPGSNQPQHF
many	TRBV28	TRBJ1-1	NA	TGTGCCAGCAGTTTGTCCGGGGCGAACACTGAAGCTTTCTTT	CASSLSGANTEAFF
few	TRBV9	TRBJ1-2	NA	TGTGCCAGCAGCCCCGGCGGACGCCACTATGGCTACACCTTC	CASSPGGRHYGYTF
NA	TRBV6-5	TRBJ1-1	NA	TGTGCCAGCAGTTATGACGTCAGGGGTAGAGCTTTCTTT	CASSYDVRGRAFF
NA	TRBV27	TRBJ2-3	NA	TGTGCCAGCAGTTTTGGGGCGGGAAACACAGGTACGCAGTATTTT	CASSFGAGNTGTQYF
many	TRBV7-9	TRBJ2-1	NA	TGTGCCAGCAGCTTAGTAGCCACAATGGGGAATGAGCAGTTCTTC	CASSLVATMGNEQFF
NA	TRBV7-8	TRBJ2-3	NA	TGTGCCAGCAGCCCAAGTCGGGCGGCTGGGGGGCACACAGATACGCAGTATTTT	CASSPSRAAGGHTDTQYF
NA	TRBV9	TRBJ2-5	NA	TGTGCCAGCAGCCCTATTGGGAGGGGGACTCAAGAGACCCAGTACTTC	CASSPIGRGTQETQYF
few	TRBV28	TRBJ2-1	TRBD2	TGTGCCAGCCGTAGGACTAGCGGGTACCACAATGAGCAGTTCTTC	CASRRTSGYHNEQFF
many	TRBV30	TRBJ2-3	NA	TGTGCCTGGAGAGCCACAGATACGCAGTATTTT	CAWRATDTQYF
NA	TRBV28	TRBJ1-5	NA	TGTGCCAGCAGTTTAGGCGGACGGCCGAATAGCAATCAGCCCCAGCATTTT	CASSLGGRPNSNQPQHF
NA	TRBV12-3/TRBV12-4	TRBJ2-1	TRBD2	TGTGCCAGCAGTAAGCGGGATTGGAATGAGCAGTTCTTC	CASSKRDWNEQFF
NA	TRBV20-1	TRBJ2-7	TRBD1	TGCAGTGCTCTAGTGACGGACAGGGGGCGCGGCGAGCAGTACTTC	CSALVTDRGRGEQYF
many	TRBV2	TRBJ2-1	TRBD2	TGTGCCAGCAGTGGACTAGCGGGAGCCAATGAGCAGTTCTTC	CASSGLAGANEQFF
NA	TRBV12-3/TRBV12-4	TRBJ2-7	TRBD2	TGTGCCAGCAGTAGAAGCGGGGCCTACGAGCAGTACTTC	CASSRSGAYEQYF
few	TRBV12-3/TRBV12-4	TRBJ2-1	TRBD2	TGTGCCAGCAGTCCTTGGGGACTAGCAGTTTACAATGAGCAGTTCTTC	CASSPWGLAVYNEQFF
many	TRBV10-3	TRBJ2-1	TRBD2	TGTGCCATCAGTGAGTCTAGCGGGAGGGCCTTGAATGAGCAGTTCTTC	CAISESSGRALNEQFF
many	TRBV28	TRBJ2-7	TRBD2	TGTGCCAGCAGTTTGCCCCGGACTAGTCTGGGGCACGAGCAGTACTTC	CASSLPRTSLGHEQYF
NA	TRBV5-6	TRBJ2-1	NA	TGTGCCAGCAGCTTGGTTACGGGTTTTGAGCAGTTCTTC	CASSLVTGFEQFF
many	TRBV20-1	TRBJ2-1	TRBD1	TGCAGTCTGCTCCCGGGACAGGGTGGGAATGAGCAGTTCTTC	CSLLPGQGGNEQFF
many	TRBV11-3	TRBJ2-1	TRBD2	TGTGCCAGCAGCTTAACGGGAGGGAGGTACAATGAGCAGTTCTTC	CASSLTGGRYNEQFF
few	TRBV19	TRBJ1-2	NA	TGTGCCAGCCGCGGGGGGACTAACTATGGCTACACCTTC	CASRGGTNYGYTF
many	TRBV3-1	TRBJ2-1	TRBD2	TGTGCCAGCTCCAAAACGAGCGGAGAGGCCGGGACTAGCGGGAGGAATGAGCAGTTCTTC	CASSKTSGEAGTSGRNEQFF
once	TRBV10-3	TRBJ2-3	TRBD1	TGTGCCATCAGTGGACAGGGACATAAAGATACGCAGTATTTT	CAISGQGHKDTQYF
NA	TRBV18	TRBJ1-4	NA	TGTGCCAGCTCACCCCTGACGGGAGCTAGTGAAAAACTGTTTTTT	CASSPLTGASEKLFF
NA	TRBV2	TRBJ2-2	NA	TGTGCCAGCAGTAAACAGAACACCGGGGAGCTGTTTTTT	CASSKQNTGELFF
NA	TRBV20-1	TRBJ2-1	TRBD2	TGCAGTGCTAGAGATCGGACTAGCCTGGGCTCCTACAATGAGCAGTTCTTC	CSARDRTSLGSYNEQFF
many	TRBV30	TRBJ1-6	NA	TGTGCCTGGAGGGCGACGGATGGGAATTCACCCCTCCACTTT	CAWRATDGNSPLHF
many	TRBV28	TRBJ1-2	NA	TGTGCCAGCAGTATTACAGGGTATGGCTACACCTTC	CASSITGYGYTF
few	TRBV6-1	TRBJ1-5	TRBD1	TGTGCCAGCAGGTCAACAGGGGGCAATCAGCCCCAGCATTTT	CASRSTGGNQPQHF
NA	TRBV5-1	TRBJ1-6	NA	TGCGCCAGCAGCTTGAGGGACGATAATTCACCCCTCCACTTT	CASSLRDDNSPLHF
few	TRBV6-5	TRBJ1-3	NA	TGTGCCAGCAGTTACCTCTTCCCAGGGGTGGACGGAAACACCATATATTTT	CASSYLFPGVDGNTIYF
NA	TRBV9	TRBJ2-3	NA	NA	CASSVSLRPTDTQYF
many	TRBV11-2	TRBJ1-6	NA	TGTGCCAGCACCGGAGGGTACAGGGAGTATTCACCCCTCCACTTT	CASTGGYREYSPLHF
many	TRBV30	TRBJ2-2	NA	TGTGCCTGGAGGGGGACCGACGGGGCCGGGGAGCTGTTTTTT	CAWRGTDGAGELFF
NA	TRBV29-1	TRBJ2-1	NA	TGCAGCGTTGCCTCCAGAAACAATGAGCAGTTCTTC	CSVASRNNEQFF